The entry below gives a single TCR beta chain sequence along with its context. Antigen: not known. The data derive from a study of monozygotic twins with inflammatory bowel disease. Template switching incorporated UMIs with a 6-nucleotide sample barcode. Following a re-call of the 5' RACE reads, TCRdb has one entry per CDR3 protein and lacks DNA. The ten top clones account for approximately 2.4%, within a sample of around 370,000 distinct CDR3 sequences. This CDR3 spans 14 amino acids. Germline V lookup: CDR1 MNHNS, CDR2 SASEGT. Study-wide points: Using the inverse Simpson index, IBD patients had lower TCRbeta diversity than healthy co-twins.

This TCR derives from a human donor with ulcerative colitis or Crohn's disease, or a healthy co-twin of an affected twin (not recorded which). This sequence joins TRBV6-1 and TRBJ1-1; TCRdb's D gene call, TRBD1, goes unchecked for lack of DNA. The sample comprised blood. CDR3 sequence: CASREDRVNTEAFF.